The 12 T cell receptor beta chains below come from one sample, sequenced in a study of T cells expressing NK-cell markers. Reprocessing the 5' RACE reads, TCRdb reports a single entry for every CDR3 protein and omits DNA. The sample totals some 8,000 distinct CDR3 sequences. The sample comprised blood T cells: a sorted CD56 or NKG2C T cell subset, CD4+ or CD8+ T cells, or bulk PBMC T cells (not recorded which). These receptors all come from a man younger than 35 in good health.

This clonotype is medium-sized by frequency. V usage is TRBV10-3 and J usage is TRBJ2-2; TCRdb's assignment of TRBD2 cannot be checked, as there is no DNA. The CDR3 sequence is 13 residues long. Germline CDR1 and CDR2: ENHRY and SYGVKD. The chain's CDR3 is CAIRTSHTGELFF.

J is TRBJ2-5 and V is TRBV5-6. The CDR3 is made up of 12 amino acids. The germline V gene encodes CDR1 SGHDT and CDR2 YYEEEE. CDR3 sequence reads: CASSFLQETQYF.

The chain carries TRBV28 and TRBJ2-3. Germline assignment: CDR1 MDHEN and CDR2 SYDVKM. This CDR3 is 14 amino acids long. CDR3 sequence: CASSFYGSTDTQYF. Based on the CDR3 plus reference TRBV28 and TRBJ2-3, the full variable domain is DVKVTQSSRYLVKRTGEKVFLECVQDMDHENMFWYRQDPGLGLRLIYFSYDVKMKEKGDIPEGYSVSREKKERFSLILESASTNQTSMYLCASSFYGSTDTQYFGPGTRLTVL.

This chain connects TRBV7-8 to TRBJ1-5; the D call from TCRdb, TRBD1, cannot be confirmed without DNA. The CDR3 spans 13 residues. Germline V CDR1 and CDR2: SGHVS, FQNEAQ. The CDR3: CASNEGSNQPQHF.

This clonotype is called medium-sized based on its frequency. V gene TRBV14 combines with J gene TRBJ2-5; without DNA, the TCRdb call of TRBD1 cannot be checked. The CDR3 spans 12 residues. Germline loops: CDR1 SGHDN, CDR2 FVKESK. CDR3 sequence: CASGQGQETQYF.

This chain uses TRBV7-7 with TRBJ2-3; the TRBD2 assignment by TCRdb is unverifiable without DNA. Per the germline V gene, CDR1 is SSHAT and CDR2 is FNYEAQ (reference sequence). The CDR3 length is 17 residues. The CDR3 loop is CASSSRAGLAGTDTQYF.

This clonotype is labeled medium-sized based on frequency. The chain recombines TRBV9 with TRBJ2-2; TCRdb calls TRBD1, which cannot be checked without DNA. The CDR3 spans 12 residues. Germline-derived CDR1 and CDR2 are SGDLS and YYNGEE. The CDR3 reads CASRPGAGELFF.

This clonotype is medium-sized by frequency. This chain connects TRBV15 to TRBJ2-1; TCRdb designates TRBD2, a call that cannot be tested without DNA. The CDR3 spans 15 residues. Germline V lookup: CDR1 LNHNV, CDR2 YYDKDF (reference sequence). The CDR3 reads CATSGGRLAGEEQFF.

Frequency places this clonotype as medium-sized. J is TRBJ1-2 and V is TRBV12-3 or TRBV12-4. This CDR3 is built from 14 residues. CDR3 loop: CASSLRRDGDGYTF.

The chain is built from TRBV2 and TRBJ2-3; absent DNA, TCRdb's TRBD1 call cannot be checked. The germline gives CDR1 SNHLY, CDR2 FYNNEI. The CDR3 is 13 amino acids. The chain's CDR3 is CASGASRTDTQYF.

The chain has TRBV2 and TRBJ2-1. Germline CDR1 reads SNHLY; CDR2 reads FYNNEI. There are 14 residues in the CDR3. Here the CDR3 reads CASSEALRHSEQFF.

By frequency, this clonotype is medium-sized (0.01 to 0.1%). This CDR3 reads CASSLALVFTYEQYF. The chain has TRBV7-2 and TRBJ2-7. Germline assignment: CDR1 SGHTA and CDR2 FQGNSA. This CDR3 is 15 amino acids long.